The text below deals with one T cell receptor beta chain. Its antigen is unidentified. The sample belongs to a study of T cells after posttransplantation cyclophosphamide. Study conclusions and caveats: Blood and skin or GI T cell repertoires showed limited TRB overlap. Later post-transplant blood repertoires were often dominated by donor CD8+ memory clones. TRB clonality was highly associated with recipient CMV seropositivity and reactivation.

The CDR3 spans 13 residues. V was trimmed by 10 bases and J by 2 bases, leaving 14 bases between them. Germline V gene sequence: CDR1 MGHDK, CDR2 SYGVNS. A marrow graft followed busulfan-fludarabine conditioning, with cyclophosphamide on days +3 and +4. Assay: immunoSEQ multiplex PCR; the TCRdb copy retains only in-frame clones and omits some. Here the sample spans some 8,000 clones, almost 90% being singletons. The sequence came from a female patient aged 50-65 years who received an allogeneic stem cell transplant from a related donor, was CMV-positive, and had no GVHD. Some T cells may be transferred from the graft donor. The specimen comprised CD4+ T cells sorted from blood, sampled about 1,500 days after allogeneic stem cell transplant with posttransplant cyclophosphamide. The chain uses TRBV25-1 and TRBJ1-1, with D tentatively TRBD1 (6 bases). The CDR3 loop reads CATHRDGNTEAFF. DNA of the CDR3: TGTGCCACCCACAGGGATGGCAACACTGAAGCTTTCTTT. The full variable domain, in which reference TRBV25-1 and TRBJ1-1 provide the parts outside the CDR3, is EADIYQTPRYLVIGTGKKITLECSQTMGHDKMYWYQQDPGMELHLIHYSYGVNSTEKGDLSSESTVSRIRTEHFPLTLESARPSHTSQYLCATHRDGNTEAFFGQGTRLTVV.